Shown below are 14 T cell receptor beta chains from a single sample sequenced in a study of T-cell reconstitution after alpha-beta-depleted transplantation in children. During its preparation, the TCRbeta library received unique molecular identifiers. TCRdb re-called the PCR reads with MiXCR, one entry per CDR3 protein. Of approximately 230,000 distinct CDR3 sequences in the sample, 25% were seen once. Material: PBMCs, obtained before TCRalphabeta/CD19-depleted stem cell transplant. The receptors here all came from a girl aged 2 to 9 with Fanconi anemia, due to receive a stem cell transplant.

The chain has TRBV20-1 and TRBJ2-2; TRBD1 matches 7 bases. CDR1 is DFQATT and CDR2 is SNEGSKA in the germline V gene (reference sequence). This CDR3 spans 13 amino acids. The CDR3 region is CQGRQGFTGELFF. Written as DNA, the CDR3 is TGCCAAGGGCGACAGGGATTCACCGGGGAGCTGTTTTTT.

This clonotype was recorded many times. V and J are TRBV5-1 and TRBJ2-7; D remains ambiguous. CDR3 length: 14 residues. Germline CDR1 is SGHRS and CDR2 is YFSETQ. Trimming pared 0 bases from V and 4 bases from J, leaving 11 bases between. For the CDR3, the DNA is TGCGCCAGCAGCTTGGATCGCCCTCTGTACGAGCAGTACTTC. Encoded protein: CASSLDRPLYEQYF.

This clonotype was counted ten times or more. The V call is TRBV5-1, the J call TRBJ2-7; D is unresolved. V was cut by 2 bases and J by 0 bases, with 6 bases left in between. Germline CDR1 reads SGHRS; CDR2 reads YFSETQ. The CDR3 extends over 13 amino acids. CDR3 sequence reads: CASSFNPSYEQYF. The DNA of the CDR3 is TGCGCCAGCAGCTTTAACCCCTCCTACGAGCAGTACTTC.

This clonotype came up a few times. This rearrangement joins TRBV7-6 to TRBJ2-7, with 9 bases identical to TRBD2. The CDR3 extends over 14 amino acids. CDR1 is SGHVS, CDR2 FNYEAQ, per germline. Germline trimming cut 1 base from V and 4 bases from J; bases unmatched to any gene: 2. The CDR3 DNA sequence: TGTGCCAGCAGCTTAGTAGCGGGGGAGTACGAGCAGTACTTC. The encoded protein is CASSLVAGEYEQYF.

This clonotype was recorded at least ten times. V gene TRBV6-6 combines with J gene TRBJ2-7, with D tentatively TRBD2 (5 bases). CDR3 size: 12 residues. The germline CDR1 and CDR2 sequences are MNHNY and SVGAGI (reference sequence). Trimming removed 8 bases from V and 1 base from J, with 9 bases in between. CDR3 DNA sequence: TGTGCCAGCGGAGCGGTTTCCTACGAGCAGTACTTC. As protein: CASGAVSYEQYF.

J is TRBJ2-7 and V is TRBV7-3; TRBD2 aligns across 7 bases. V lost 2 bases, J lost 4 bases, and 5 bases stayed unmatched. This CDR3 is built from 14 residues. The germline V gene has CDR1 SGHTA and CDR2 FQGTGA. CDR3 DNA: TGTGCCAGCAGCTTAGGCGGGAGCGGGTACGAGCAGTACTTC. This translates into CASSLGGSGYEQYF.

This clonotype appeared a few times. The V gene is TRBV20-1, the J gene TRBJ2-7; 9 nucleotides agree with TRBD1. V shed 1 base, J shed 2 bases, and the junction held 6 bases outside the gene matches. Per germline, CDR1 DFQATT and CDR2 SNEGSKA (reference sequence). CDR3 length: 15 amino acids. The CDR3 is CSARAPGQGPYEQYF. The DNA for the CDR3 is TGCAGTGCTAGAGCTCCGGGACAGGGACCCTACGAGCAGTACTTC.

Many counts were recorded for this clonotype. The chain is built from TRBV20-1 and TRBJ2-1, with 10 nucleotides matching TRBD2. The trim removed 4 bases at V and 5 bases at J, leaving 5 bases unmatched. The CDR3 consists of 14 residues. Germline V gene lookup returns CDR1 DFQATT and CDR2 SNEGSKA (reference sequence). CDR3 loop: CSAKGLAFDNEQFF. The CDR3 nucleotides are TGCAGTGCTAAGGGACTAGCGTTTGACAATGAGCAGTTCTTC.

This clonotype was counted between two and nine times. The chain recombines TRBV20-1 with TRBJ1-2; D gene uncertain. Trimming left V 6 bases short and J 7 bases short, with 6 bases between. This CDR3 spans 9 amino acids. In germline, CDR1 is DFQATT, CDR2 SNEGSKA (reference sequence). The CDR3, as DNA: TGCAGTGCCGACGGTGGCTACACCTTC. Translation: CSADGGYTF.

This clonotype showed up many times. The chain is built from TRBV29-1 and TRBJ1-1; a possible D gene is TRBD1 (5 bases). Trimming took off 0 bases at V and 6 bases at J, with 14 bases between the two ends. The CDR3 sequence is 14 residues long. Germline lookup yields CDR1 SQVTM and CDR2 ANQGSEA. CDR3 loop: CSVEEGGRAAEAFF. In DNA, the CDR3 is TGCAGCGTTGAAGAGGGTGGCAGGGCAGCTGAAGCTTTCTTT.

This clonotype was seen just once. This sequence joins TRBV7-9 and TRBJ2-7; maybe TRBD2 (6 bases). This CDR3 is built from 14 residues. Trimming cost V 4 bases and J 5 bases, with 15 bases left between them. Germline assignment: CDR1 SEHNR and CDR2 FQNEAQ (reference sequence). The CDR3 reads CASSWTLSGNEQYF. In DNA form, the CDR3 reads TGTGCCAGCAGCTGGACCCTTAGCGGCAACGAGCAGTACTTC.

This clonotype has a handful of counts. The rearrangement joins TRBV20-1 to TRBJ2-3, with D uncertain. The CDR3 loop spans 10 amino acids. The germline V gene encodes CDR1 DFQATT and CDR2 SNEGSKA (reference sequence). With 3 bases removed from V and 6 bases from J, the gap between germline ends came to 4 bases. The chain's CDR3 is CSARLDTQYF. In DNA, the CDR3 is TGCAGTGCTAGGTTGGATACGCAGTATTTT.

The sample holds many counts of this clonotype. The V and J genes are TRBV29-1 and TRBJ2-1; TRBD1 aligns across 9 bases. The germline gives CDR1 SQVTM, CDR2 ANQGSEA. The CDR3 sequence is 13 residues long. CDR3 amino acids: CSAGTGSYNEQFF. Here the CDR3 DNA reads TGCAGTGCCGGGACAGGGAGCTACAATGAGCAGTTCTTC.

The chain carries TRBV5-4 and TRBJ2-5; 10 positions match TRBD2. The germline CDR1 and CDR2 sequences are SGHNT and YYREEE (reference sequence). V shed 4 bases, J shed 1 base, and the junction held 7 bases outside the gene matches. This CDR3 spans 16 amino acids. The CDR3 DNA reads TGTGCCAGCAGCCCATTAGCGGGGGGAGCCCAAGAGACCCAGTACTTC. Its protein product is CASSPLAGGAQETQYF. The complete variable domain, with remaining parts taken from reference TRBV5-4 and TRBJ2-5, reads ETGVTQSPTHLIKTRGQQVTLRCSSQSGHNTVSWYQQALGQGPQFIFQYYREEENGRGNFPPRFSGLQFPNYSSELNVNALELDDSALYLCASSPLAGGAQETQYFGPGTRLLVL.